The 20 T cell receptor beta chains below come from one sample, sequenced in a study of T cells in Graves' hyperthyroidism and ophthalmopathy. The CDR3 regions of TCR beta were amplified from RNA transcripts. The HTBI set primed first-round TCR CDR3 RT-PCR. One entry per CDR3 protein, called by TCRdb with MiXCR from the multiplex PCR reads. The table has 380,000 or so distinct CDR3 sequences, approximately 15% seen once; the top ten hold around 20%. The sequencing sample was made of blood. The receptors come from a man in his thirties or forties with Graves' hyperthyroidism that later progressed to Graves' ophthalmopathy.

The CDR3 DNA follows: TGTGCCAGCAGTTACGGGACTAGCGGGGGCAATGAGCAGTTCTTC. Its protein product is CASSYGTSGGNEQFF. The J gene is TRBJ2-1, the V gene TRBV6-2 or TRBV6-3; 14 bases are a match to TRBD2. CDR3 length: 15 amino acids. Germline CDR1 and CDR2: MNHEY and SVGEGT. V shed 2 bases and J 6 bases; nucleotides not matched to a gene: 0.

This clonotype was seen only a few times. The V and J genes are TRBV4-1 and TRBJ2-3, with 9 bases fitting TRBD2. This CDR3 contains 16 residues. Losses at the gene ends were 8 bases for V and 2 bases for J; bases not matched to a gene: 11. Germline V gene lookup returns CDR1 MGHRA and CDR2 YSYEKL. The CDR3 region is CASLVLAGDNTDTQYF. CDR3 DNA sequence: TGCGCCAGCCTCGTCTTAGCGGGGGACAACACAGATACGCAGTATTTT.

The J gene is TRBJ1-1, the V gene TRBV6-4, with TRBD1 matching over 11 bases. Germline assignment: CDR1 MRHNA and CDR2 SNTAGT. The CDR3 totals 16 residues. V was clipped by 5 bases and J by 1 base; unmatched bases: 6. CDR3 amino acids: CASSPDRGLGNTEAFF. The CDR3 DNA follows: TGTGCCAGCAGTCCGGACAGGGGGCTGGGGAACACTGAAGCTTTCTTT.

The CDR3 nucleotides read TGTGCCAGCACGACTAGCGACTACAATGAGCAGTTCTTC. Residues: CASTTSDYNEQFF. This chain links TRBV12-3 or TRBV12-4 with TRBJ2-1, with 8 bases aligning to TRBD2. Germline trimming cut 7 bases from V and 3 bases from J; bases unmatched to any gene: 2. This CDR3 comprises 13 residues.

This clonotype was seen repeatedly, ten times or more. The genes are TRBV12-3 or TRBV12-4 and TRBJ2-5; TRBD2 agrees at 14 bases. The CDR3 is 16 residues long. The V and J ends lost 6 bases and 2 bases, in that order; junction bases with no gene match: 5. The CDR3 DNA reads as TGTGCCAGCAGCTGGGGACTAGCGGGGGCTCAAGAGACCCAGTACTTC. Protein sequence: CASSWGLAGAQETQYF.

The chain carries TRBV19 and TRBJ1-5; a weak D match, TRBD1 (5 bases). This CDR3 has 16 residues. Germline V lookup: CDR1 LNHDA, CDR2 SQIVND (reference sequence). Trimming left V 5 bases short and J 1 base short, with 15 bases between. The CDR3 here is CASSPPPGQSNQPQHF. CDR3 coding DNA: TGTGCCAGTAGTCCACCCCCCGGACAAAGCAATCAGCCCCAGCATTTT.

CDR3 nucleotides: TGTGCCAGCAGCCAAGGGACAGGGGACGAGCAGTACTTC. This sequence encodes CASSQGTGDEQYF. This sequence joins TRBV4-2 and TRBJ2-7; TRBD1 aligns across 9 bases. CDR3 length: 13 amino acids. The V and J ends lost 1 base and 5 bases, in that order; junction bases with no gene match: 0. Germline assignment: CDR1 LGHNA and CDR2 YNFKEQ.

This clonotype was counted at least ten times. The CDR3 nucleotides read TGTGCCACCAGTGACAACGCAGGGGGAGATACGCAGTATTTT. It is translated as CATSDNAGGDTQYF. The rearrangement joins TRBV24-1 to TRBJ2-3; TRBD1 matches at 7 bases. The V gene's germline CDR1 is KGHDR and CDR2 SFDVKD. Trimming at V came to 4 bases and at J to 5 bases, leaving 5 bases not matched to a gene. The CDR3 contains 14 residues.

This clonotype has a count of ten or more. The chain uses TRBV2 and TRBJ2-2, with TRBD2 matching over 7 bases. With 4 bases clipped from V and 1 base from J, the junction kept 6 bases outside the gene matches. Germline V gene data show CDR1 as SNHLY and CDR2 as FYNNEI. This CDR3 comprises 16 residues. The CDR3 DNA sequence: TGTGCCAGCAGTGGAGGCGTAGCGGGGAACACCGGGGAGCTGTTTTTT. Its translation: CASSGGVAGNTGELFF.

J is TRBJ2-1 and V is TRBV5-1; 8 bases fit TRBD2. The germline gives CDR1 SGHRS, CDR2 YFSETQ. V lost 0 bases to trimming and J lost 5 bases; unmatched junction nucleotides: 7. The CDR3 runs to 16 residues. The CDR3 loop reads CASSLDPGGANNEQFF. The CDR3 DNA sequence: TGCGCCAGCAGCTTGGATCCCGGGGGGGCCAACAATGAGCAGTTCTTC.

The chain joins TRBV5-8 to TRBJ1-2; TRBD1 might be the D (6 bases). V was trimmed by 3 bases and J by 8 bases, leaving 17 bases between them. CDR3 size: 14 residues. The germline V gene encodes CDR1 SGHTS and CDR2 YDEGEE. The CDR3 DNA follows: TGTGCCAGCAGCTATGGGACACTTTATCAAGGCTACACCTTC. Its protein product is CASSYGTLYQGYTF.

This clonotype came up many times. V gene TRBV5-6 combines with J gene TRBJ2-1; D is perhaps TRBD1 (6 bases). Germline V gene data show CDR1 as SGHDT and CDR2 as YYEEEE. The CDR3 sequence is 13 residues long. Trimming shortened V by 4 bases and J by 8 bases, and 13 bases separated the two germline ends. The CDR3 here is CASSAYREHEQFF. CDR3 DNA: TGTGCCAGCAGCGCCTACAGGGAGCATGAGCAGTTCTTC.

This clonotype was counted between two and nine times. This chain links TRBV20-1 with TRBJ2-7, with 7 positions matching TRBD1. CDR1 and CDR2 (germline): DFQATT, SNEGSKA (reference sequence). This CDR3 is built from 14 residues. With V trimmed by 5 bases and J by 0 bases, 7 bases remained unmatched. The DNA of the CDR3 is TGCAGTGCTCGCCGGACAGGATCCTCCTACGAGCAGTACTTC. Translating gives CSARRTGSSYEQYF.

The chain recombines TRBV15 with TRBJ2-3; 8 bases match TRBD2. The CDR3 totals 16 residues. Germline CDR1 and CDR2: LNHNV and YYDKDF (reference sequence). After removal of 3 bases from V and 0 bases from J, the junction contained 5 bases not matched to a gene. This CDR3 reads CATSRAGGGSTDTQYF. The DNA for the CDR3 is TGTGCCACCAGCAGGGCGGGGGGCGGGAGCACAGATACGCAGTATTTT.

This clonotype was seen repeatedly, ten times or more. The chain couples TRBV9 to TRBJ1-4; 7 nucleotides match TRBD1. This CDR3 is 18 amino acids long. With 0 bases clipped from V and 4 bases from J, the junction kept 12 bases outside the gene matches. CDR1 is SGDLS, CDR2 YYNGEE, per germline. Here the CDR3 reads CASSVGGRGQAINEKLFF. CDR3 nucleotide sequence: TGTGCCAGCAGCGTAGGAGGCCGTGGACAGGCGATTAATGAAAAACTGTTTTTT.

DNA of the CDR3: TGTGCCAGCTCACCACCGTGGGGGCCCTCGTCCTACGAGCAGTACTTC. Encoded protein: CASSPPWGPSSYEQYF. The chain recombines TRBV18 with TRBJ2-7; a weak D match, TRBD1 (6 bases). The length of the CDR3 is 16 residues. Germline V gene data show CDR1 as KGHSH and CDR2 as LQKENI. V was clipped by 0 bases and J by 1 base, with 13 bases between them.

The chain combines TRBV7-6 with TRBJ2-2; no definite D call. The ends were cut back, 2 bases at V and 1 base at J, with 8 bases in the middle. This CDR3 region has 15 residues. CDR1 SGHVS and CDR2 FNYEAQ come from the germline V gene. The CDR3 nucleotides are TGTGCCAGCAGCTTATTTTCCCTGAACACCGGGGAGCTGTTTTTT. It translates to CASSLFSLNTGELFF.

This clonotype was seen ten or more times. The rearrangement uses TRBV30 and TRBJ1-4, with a weak D call TRBD1 (6 bases). CDR1 is GTSNPN, CDR2 SVGIG, per germline (reference sequence). CDR3 length: 16 amino acids. V lost 7 bases, J lost 8 bases, and 26 bases lay in between. The CDR3 DNA reads as TGTGCCTCCTATGCCGGGACAAGGGAATACAGGGAAAAACTGTTTTTT. Protein product: CASYAGTREYREKLFF.

The chain links TRBV5-8 to TRBJ1-6; D is ambiguous. Germline-derived CDR1 and CDR2 are SGHTS and YDEGEE. CDR3 length: 14 residues. Trimming removed 0 bases from V and 7 bases from J, with 8 bases in between. The CDR3 DNA is TGTGCCAGCAGCTTGGGTGAGGGAAATTCACCCCTCCACTTT. Encoded protein: CASSLGEGNSPLHF.

This clonotype turned up a few times. The rearrangement uses TRBV6-1 and TRBJ1-4, with D possibly matching TRBD1 (5 bases). The CDR3 sequence is 14 residues long. CDR1 MNHNS and CDR2 SASEGT come from the germline V gene. V was clipped by 11 bases and J by 7 bases, with 20 bases between them. This CDR3 reads CAAGLRGPGEKLFF. The CDR3, as DNA: TGTGCCGCAGGACTGAGGGGTCCGGGTGAAAAACTGTTTTTT.